The 3 T cell receptor beta chains in this list originate from one sample, sequenced in a study of tumor-infiltrating lymphocytes in oesophageal squamous cell carcinoma. TCRdb re-called the PCR reads with MiXCR, one entry per CDR3 protein. In the table there are approximately 9,500 distinct CDR3 sequences, roughly three fifths of which are singletons. Sequenced: esophageal tumor tissue. The receptors were gathered from a male donor with esophageal squamous cell carcinoma.

V gene TRBV7-3 combines with J gene TRBJ2-5; D possibly corresponds to TRBD2 (7 bases). The CDR3 length is 14 residues. Trimming removed 1 base at V and 5 bases at J, with 11 bases between. Germline assignment: CDR1 SGHTA and CDR2 FQGTGA. Here the CDR3 reads CASSLNGGQETQYF. CDR3 DNA sequence: TGTGCCAGCAGCTTAAACGGGGGGCAGGAGACCCAGTACTTC.

J is TRBJ2-2 and V is TRBV4-1, with D possibly being TRBD2 (5 bases). Germline CDR1 is MGHRA and CDR2 is YSYEKL. The CDR3 is 18 amino acids. Trimming left V 3 bases short and J 5 bases short, with 22 bases between. DNA for the CDR3: TGCGCCAGCAGCCAGAGGGCCATCGGCCTAGCTTTAACCGGGGAGCTGTTTTTT. It translates to CASSQRAIGLALTGELFF.

The chain joins TRBV7-1 to TRBJ2-6; 10 bases are a match to TRBD1. TRBV7-1 is an ORF, and what it does is uncertain. The CDR3 consists of 16 residues. Trimming removed 5 bases from V and 4 bases from J; junction bases left unmatched: 5. CDR3 amino acids: CASSPGTGVGANVLTF. In nucleotides, the CDR3 is TGTGCCAGCAGCCCCGGGACAGGGGTCGGGGCCAACGTCCTGACTTTC.